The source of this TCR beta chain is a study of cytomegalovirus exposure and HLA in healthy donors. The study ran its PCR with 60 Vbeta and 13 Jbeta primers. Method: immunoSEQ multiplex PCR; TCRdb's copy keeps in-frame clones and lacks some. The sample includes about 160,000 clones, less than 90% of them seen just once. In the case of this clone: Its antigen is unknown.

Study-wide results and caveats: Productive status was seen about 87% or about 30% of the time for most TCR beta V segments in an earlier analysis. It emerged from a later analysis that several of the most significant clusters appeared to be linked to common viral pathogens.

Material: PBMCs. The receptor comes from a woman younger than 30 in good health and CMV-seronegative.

The CDR3 coding sequence is TGTGCCAGCAGCGAACTAGCGGGGGGTTTCGAGCAGTACTTC. It translates to CASSELAGGFEQYF. The rearrangement links TRBV13 to TRBJ2-7; 12 bases line up with TRBD2. Germline CDR1 reads PRHDT; CDR2 reads FYEKMQ (reference sequence). The CDR3 runs 14 residues. Trimming at V came to 5 bases and at J to 6 bases, leaving 5 bases not matched to a gene. The variable domain in full, completed from reference TRBV13 and TRBJ2-7, reads AAGVIQSPRHLIKEKRETATLKCYPIPRHDTVYWYQQGPGQDPQFLISFYEKMQSDKGSIPDRFSAQQFSDYHSELNMSSLELGDSALYFCASSELAGGFEQYFGPGTRLTVT.